Listed below are T cell receptor beta chains from one sample, sequenced in a study of cytomegalovirus exposure and HLA in healthy donors. Sequencing was performed with immunoSEQ multiplex PCR; in TCRdb, only in-frame clones are kept and a portion is missing. The repertoire consists of 170,000 or so clones, with around 73% occurring once and the leading ten covering 2% to 2.5%. The specimen sequenced was PBMCs. The source of these receptors is a man in his 60s in good health and CMV-seronegative. Each CDR3 is given with its conserved first and last residue. A D gene is named only where the DNA matches it firmly. Clone size is stated in some rows and not others, as once, few, many or a class when expanded.

J gene,clone size,D gene,V gene,CDR3 protein,CDR3 DNA
TRBJ2-7,NA,NA,TRBV19,CASSPPGGGYEQYF,TGTGCCAGTAGTCCCCCAGGAGGTGGCTACGAGCAGTACTTC
TRBJ2-7,NA,TRBD1,TRBV19,CASSLSGQPYEQYF,TGTGCCAGTAGTCTCTCGGGACAGCCATACGAGCAGTACTTC
TRBJ2-3,NA,TRBD2,TRBV30,CAWSSLAGVTDTQYF,TGTGCCTGGAGTAGCCTAGCGGGAGTAACAGATACGCAGTATTTT
TRBJ2-5,NA,NA,TRBV6-6,CASSREGQGGTQYF,TGTGCCAGCAGCCGGGAGGGACAGGGTGGGACCCAGTACTTC
TRBJ2-1,few,TRBD2,TRBV6-6,CASSFTSGVTEQFF,TGTGCCAGCAGTTTTACTAGCGGGGTTACTGAGCAGTTCTTC
TRBJ1-1,NA,TRBD1,TRBV7-2,CASSWDRGTEAFF,TGTGCCAGCAGCTGGGACAGGGGAACTGAAGCTTTCTTT
TRBJ2-7,NA,TRBD2,TRBV4-2,CASSPRAGGYEQYF,TGTGCCAGCAGCCCTCGAGCGGGGGGCTACGAGCAGTACTTC
TRBJ1-4,NA,NA,TRBV5-1,CASSFDAAANEKLFF,TGCGCCAGCAGCTTTGACGCGGCGGCTAATGAAAAACTGTTTTTT
TRBJ1-2,NA,NA,TRBV7-6,CASSLSRGWDGYTF,TGTGCCAGCAGCCTAAGCCGAGGGTGGGATGGCTACACCTTC
TRBJ2-7,few,NA,TRBV11-2,CASSLTPQGLTRYEQYF,TGTGCCAGCAGCCTGACCCCCCAGGGGTTGACCCGATACGAGCAGTACTTC
TRBJ2-7,few,TRBD1,TRBV14,CASSQVNYRDRGVYEQYF,TGTGCCAGCAGCCAAGTTAACTACCGGGACAGGGGTGTCTACGAGCAGTACTTC
TRBJ2-7,NA,TRBD1,TRBV18,CASSPSRGTGVNEQYF,TGTGCCAGCTCACCCTCCCGAGGGACAGGGGTGAATGAGCAGTACTTC
TRBJ2-2,NA,NA,TRBV7-9,CSSSPEAGELFF,TGTTCCAGCAGCCCAGAAGCGGGGGAGCTGTTTTTT
TRBJ2-1,NA,NA,TRBV27,CASTSFLGGGIPYNEQFF,TGTGCCAGCACCTCCTTTTTGGGTGGGGGGATACCCTACAATGAGCAGTTCTTC
TRBJ2-1,few,TRBD2,TRBV2,CASSELLTSGSNEQFF,TGTGCCAGCAGTGAACTGTTGACTAGCGGGAGTAATGAGCAGTTCTTC
TRBJ2-7,once,NA,TRBV2,CARKNRVGHEQYF,TGTGCCAGGAAAAACAGGGTAGGGCACGAGCAGTACTTC
TRBJ1-4,few,NA,TRBV10-3,CAIRPSRDRKLFF,TGTGCCATCCGACCTAGCAGAGATAGAAAACTGTTTTTT
TRBJ1-1,NA,NA,TRBV18,CASSPLTQAGVSNTEAFF,TGTGCCAGCTCACCACTAACGCAGGCAGGGGTCTCGAACACTGAAGCTTTCTTT
TRBJ1-4,NA,NA,TRBV7-9,CAIMGTPNEKLFF,TGTGCCATCATGGGCACCCCTAATGAAAAACTGTTTTTT
TRBJ1-2,NA,TRBD1,TRBV7-2,CASSLTGTGGSGYTF,TGTGCCAGCAGCTTAACCGGGACAGGGGGCTCTGGCTACACCTTC
TRBJ1-6,NA,NA,TRBV19,CATRRGNNSPLHF,TGTGCCACCAGGCGGGGAAATAATTCACCCCTCCACTTT
TRBJ2-5,many,TRBD1,TRBV5-4,CASSPDREFQETQYF,TGTGCCAGCAGCCCGGACAGGGAGTTCCAAGAGACCCAGTACTTC
TRBJ1-3,NA,NA,TRBV7-2,CASSLGLGTAGNTIYF,TGTGCCAGCAGCTTAGGTCTGGGGACTGCTGGAAACACCATATATTTT
TRBJ1-1,NA,NA,TRBV25-1,CASRGPNTEAFF,TGTGCCAGCAGGGGGCCGAACACTGAAGCTTTCTTT
TRBJ2-3,NA,TRBD2,TRBV28,CASKIAGTTDTQYF,TGTGCCAGCAAAATAGCGGGAACCACAGATACGCAGTATTTT
TRBJ2-7,NA,TRBD1,TRBV29-1,CSVGHRGYEQYF,TGCAGCGTTGGGCACAGGGGCTACGAGCAGTACTTC
TRBJ1-3,NA,NA,TRBV5-1,CASSLSRVRTGNTIYF,TGCGCCAGCAGCTTGTCGAGGGTTCGGACTGGAAACACCATATATTTT
TRBJ1-4,NA,NA,TRBV27,CASSLAGKLFF,TGTGCCAGCAGTTTAGCCGGGAAACTGTTTTTT
TRBJ2-7,NA,NA,TRBV5-6,CASSDDIYEQYF,TGTGCCAGCAGTGACGACATCTACGAGCAGTACTTC
TRBJ2-2,NA,NA,TRBV5-1,CASSRTSGLNTGELFF,TGCGCCAGCAGCCGAACAAGCGGGTTAAACACCGGGGAGCTGTTTTTT
TRBJ2-1,NA,NA,TRBV10-2,CASSDFNEQFF,TGCGCCAGCAGTGACTTCAATGAGCAGTTCTTC
TRBJ2-1,NA,NA,TRBV11-3,CASSLNTDEQFF,TGTGCCAGCAGCTTAAATACAGACGAGCAGTTCTTC
TRBJ2-3,NA,NA,TRBV7-9,CATGEEGTQYF,TGTGCCACCGGGGAGGAAGGGACGCAGTATTTT
TRBJ1-1,NA,NA,TRBV5-1,CASSSGGRTVSNTEAFF,TGCGCCAGCAGCTCGGGGGGGAGGACAGTTTCGAACACTGAAGCTTTCTTT
TRBJ1-5,NA,TRBD1,TRBV23-1,CASSLGQGNRQPQNF,TGCGCCAGCAGCCTGGGACAGGGGAATCGTCAGCCCCAGAATTTT
TRBJ1-3,NA,NA,TRBV7-9,CASSTGQSDGNTIYF,TGTGCCAGCAGCACAGGACAGTCTGACGGAAACACCATATATTTT
TRBJ2-2,NA,TRBD2,TRBV7-6,CASSRLAVNTGELFF,TGTGCCAGCAGCCGGCTAGCGGTGAACACCGGGGAGCTGTTTTTT
TRBJ2-7,NA,TRBD2,TRBV30,CACPTPGGDPYEQYF,TGTGCCTGCCCAACCCCGGGAGGGGATCCATACGAGCAGTACTTC
TRBJ2-3,NA,NA,TRBV5-1,CASSLGLLGTDTQYF,TGCGCCAGCAGCTTGGGTCTACTAGGCACAGATACGCAGTATTTT
TRBJ2-3,NA,TRBD1,TRBV9,CASSVVQGAADTQYF,TGTGCCAGCAGCGTAGTACAGGGGGCGGCAGATACGCAGTATTTT
TRBJ1-4,NA,NA,TRBV28,CAGGRVDEKLFF,TGTGCCGGAGGGAGGGTTGATGAAAAACTGTTTTTT
TRBJ2-7,NA,NA,TRBV5-1,CASSLFTGSSYEQYF,TGCGCCAGCAGCTTGTTTACAGGGAGCTCCTACGAGCAGTACTTC
TRBJ1-1,NA,TRBD1,TRBV4-2,CASSRQGATEAFF,TGTGCCAGCAGTCGACAGGGGGCGACTGAAGCTTTCTTT
TRBJ1-5,NA,NA,TRBV7-9,CASSRSGFNQPQHF,TGTGCCAGCAGCCGCTCAGGCTTCAATCAGCCCCAGCATTTT
TRBJ2-7,NA,NA,TRBV12-2,CASRPRVFVPYEQYF,TGTGCAAGTCGCCCCAGGGTCTTCGTCCCCTACGAGCAGTACTTC
TRBJ2-1,NA,TRBD2,TRBV5-4,CASRPAGVTYNEQFF,TGTGCCAGCAGGCCAGCGGGAGTAACCTACAATGAGCAGTTCTTC
TRBJ1-1,NA,TRBD1,TRBV27,CASRGQGALGNTEAFF,TGTGCCAGCCGGGGACAGGGGGCATTGGGGAACACTGAAGCTTTCTTT
TRBJ2-7,once,TRBD1,TRBV19,CASSSTGAVMYEQYF,TGTGCCAGTAGTTCGACAGGGGCCGTGATGTACGAGCAGTACTTC
TRBJ1-2,NA,NA,TRBV28,CASRRGGVASGYTF,TGTGCCAGCAGGCGAGGCGGGGTGGCCAGCGGCTACACCTTC
TRBJ1-2,NA,NA,TRBV19,CASSIKSGGATNYGYTF,TGTGCCAGTAGTATAAAGTCGGGGGGGGCGACTAACTATGGCTACACCTTC
TRBJ2-1,once,NA,TRBV27,CASSLSYRDWHNEQFF,TGTGCCAGCAGTTTATCCTATCGGGACTGGCACAATGAGCAGTTCTTC
TRBJ1-6,once,TRBD1,TRBV5-8,CASSLERQGGNSPLHF,TGTGCCAGCAGCTTGGAGCGACAGGGTGGGAATTCACCCCTCCACTTT
TRBJ2-2,NA,TRBD2,TRBV6-4,CASRGLAGDTGELFF,TGTGCCAGCAGAGGACTAGCGGGGGACACCGGGGAGCTGTTTTTT
TRBJ1-1,NA,NA,TRBV7-6,CASSRGQNTEAFF,TGTGCCAGCAGCCGTGGACAGAACACTGAAGCTTTCTTT